These 3 T cell receptor beta chains were all obtained from the same sample, sequenced in a study of Siglec-9 on CD8 T cells in melanoma (dated by TCRdb to between 2018 and 2021). The protocol used for the library was the immunoSEQ multiplex PCR assay. TCRdb re-hosts the immuneACCESS table, in-frame sequences only. Its copies lack some clones; in the studies checked, an unresolved V gene accounts for under half of them, and the cause for the rest is not known. The sample table contains 550 to 650 clones; only one count was recorded for approximately 62% of them. The ten largest make up roughly three quarters of the sample. Sequencing was carried out using Siglec-9+ CD8+ T cells sorted from blood. The sample's cell subset or site, from its label and the paper: CD8 T cells expressing Siglec-9. Receptor source: a human donor in good health.

This clone was seen just once. CDR3 region: CASSETGEGNEQFF. DNA of the CDR3: TGTGCCAGCAGTGAAACGGGAGAGGGGAATGAGCAGTTCTTC. The genes are TRBV6-4 and TRBJ2-1; a weak D match, TRBD2 (6 bases). The CDR3 loop spans 14 amino acids. Per germline, CDR1 MRHNA and CDR2 SNTAGT. The ends were cut back, 3 bases at V and 7 bases at J, with 13 bases in the middle.

The chain joins TRBV29-1 to TRBJ2-5; either TRBD1 or TRBD2 may supply D (6 bases each). V lost 3 bases and J 3 bases, leaving 23 bases between the germline ends. Germline CDR1 is SQVTM and CDR2 is ANQGSEA. This CDR3 contains 17 residues. CDR3 sequence: CSVDWGPGGVAKETQYF. The CDR3 DNA reads TGCAGCGTTGATTGGGGTCCCGGGGGCGTCGCGAAAGAGACCCAGTACTTC.

This chain joins TRBV7-9 and TRBJ2-2; 11 bases line up with TRBD1. J was trimmed by 6 bases and V by 7 bases; bases with no gene match: 7. This CDR3 is 15 amino acids long. Germline loops: CDR1 SEHNR, CDR2 FQNEAQ (reference sequence). CDR3 amino acids: CASISRDRGSGELFF. CDR3 bases: TGTGCCAGCATTAGCCGGGACAGGGGGTCCGGGGAGCTGTTTTTT.